Listed below are T cell receptor beta chains from one sample, sequenced in a study of T-cell reconstitution after alpha-beta-depleted transplantation in children. TCRdb processed the PCR reads anew with MiXCR; each CDR3 protein has one entry. This sample yields hundreds of thousands of distinct CDR3 sequences, of which approximately 15% are seen a single time; 5% belongs to the top ten. The specimen was PBMCs, mostly from graft donor cells, collected 360 days after TCRalphabeta/CD19-depleted stem cell transplant. These receptors all come from a male patient younger than 18 who had a stem cell transplant for acute lymphoblastic leukemia, so the T cells may come from the graft donor. Both conserved end residues are part of each CDR3. D genes are given only for firm matches. Only part of the rows carry a size: once, few, many, or a class if the clone is expanded.

J gene: TRBJ2-3; V gene: TRBV11-1; clone size: NA; D gene: NA; CDR3 protein: CASRRLGAGKTSPDTQYF; CDR3 DNA: TGTGCCAGCAGACGCCTGGGGGCGGGAAAAACTAGCCCAGATACGCAGTATTTT
J gene: TRBJ1-1; V gene: TRBV5-1; clone size: NA; D gene: NA; CDR3 protein: CASRVHPRQRNTEAFF; CDR3 DNA: TGCGCCAGCAGGGTCCATCCGAGACAGAGGAACACTGAAGCTTTCTTT
J gene: TRBJ2-5; V gene: TRBV29-1; clone size: NA; D gene: NA; CDR3 protein: CSVGVGGVGETQYF; CDR3 DNA: TGCAGCGTTGGGGTGGGGGGAGTCGGGGAGACCCAGTACTTC
J gene: TRBJ1-2; V gene: TRBV7-2; clone size: few; D gene: NA; CDR3 protein: CASSLAPGLNYGYTF; CDR3 DNA: TGTGCCAGCAGCTTAGCCCCAGGACTCAACTATGGCTACACCTTC
J gene: TRBJ2-4; V gene: TRBV6-5; clone size: NA; D gene: NA; CDR3 protein: CASSYSIDSGTSQNIQYF; CDR3 DNA: TGTGCCAGCAGTTACTCGATCGACTCCGGGACCTCACAAAACATTCAGTACTTC
J gene: TRBJ2-1; V gene: TRBV6-1; clone size: few; D gene: TRBD2; CDR3 protein: CASSTSGPHNEQFF; CDR3 DNA: TGTGCCAGCAGCACTAGCGGACCCCACAATGAGCAGTTCTTC
J gene: TRBJ2-7; V gene: TRBV4-1; clone size: NA; D gene: TRBD2; CDR3 protein: CASSQVASGTNPYSYEQYF; CDR3 DNA: TGCGCCAGCAGCCAAGTGGCTAGCGGGACCAATCCTTACTCCTACGAGCAGTACTTC
J gene: TRBJ2-3; V gene: TRBV5-1; clone size: many; D gene: NA; CDR3 protein: CASSLSTVLGGSPDTQYF; CDR3 DNA: TGCGCCAGCAGCTTGTCTACCGTTCTAGGGGGTAGTCCAGATACGCAGTATTTT
J gene: TRBJ2-7; V gene: TRBV6-2/TRBV6-3; clone size: few; D gene: NA; CDR3 protein: CASSYSRALAEQYF; CDR3 DNA: TGTGCCAGCAGTTACTCGCGCGCCCTAGCCGAGCAGTACTTC
J gene: TRBJ2-1; V gene: TRBV29-1; clone size: once; D gene: TRBD2; CDR3 protein: CSVRTSGEQFF; CDR3 DNA: TGCAGCGTAAGGACTAGCGGCGAGCAGTTCTTC
J gene: TRBJ2-5; V gene: TRBV9; clone size: NA; D gene: TRBD2; CDR3 protein: CASSVGSSGRSQETQYF; CDR3 DNA: TGTGCCAGCAGCGTAGGTAGTAGCGGGAGGTCTCAAGAGACCCAGTACTTC
J gene: TRBJ1-1; V gene: TRBV19; clone size: many; D gene: NA; CDR3 protein: CASRPWTALNTEAFF; CDR3 DNA: TGTGCCAGTAGACCATGGACAGCTTTGAACACTGAAGCTTTCTTT
J gene: TRBJ2-3; V gene: TRBV7-8; clone size: many; D gene: NA; CDR3 protein: CASSLEGHPQDTQYF; CDR3 DNA: TGTGCCAGCAGCTTAGAGGGCCACCCTCAAGATACGCAGTATTTT
J gene: TRBJ1-5; V gene: TRBV25-1; clone size: NA; D gene: NA; CDR3 protein: CASSEVGVGQPQHF; CDR3 DNA: TGTGCCAGCAGTGAAGTTGGTGTAGGGCAGCCCCAGCATTTT
J gene: TRBJ2-3; V gene: TRBV9; clone size: few; D gene: TRBD2; CDR3 protein: CASSVEVAGASTDTQYF; CDR3 DNA: TGTGCCAGCAGCGTAGAGGTAGCGGGAGCTAGCACAGATACGCAGTATTTT
J gene: TRBJ2-1; V gene: TRBV2; clone size: NA; D gene: TRBD2; CDR3 protein: CARDVGLAGSYNEQFF; CDR3 DNA: TGTGCCAGGGACGTGGGACTAGCGGGCTCCTACAATGAGCAGTTCTTC
J gene: TRBJ2-7; V gene: TRBV18; clone size: few; D gene: NA; CDR3 protein: CASSPQVAGNPYEQYF; CDR3 DNA: TGTGCCAGCTCACCACAAGTTGCAGGGAACCCCTACGAGCAGTACTTC
J gene: TRBJ2-1; V gene: TRBV11-2; clone size: few; D gene: NA; CDR3 protein: CASSPTKGRGEQFF; CDR3 DNA: TGTGCCAGCAGCCCAACTAAAGGCCGTGGTGAGCAGTTCTTC
J gene: TRBJ2-3; V gene: TRBV27; clone size: NA; D gene: TRBD2; CDR3 protein: CASKPSGRIDTQYF; CDR3 DNA: TGTGCCAGCAAACCCAGCGGGAGAATCGATACGCAGTATTTT
J gene: TRBJ2-3; V gene: TRBV5-1; clone size: few; D gene: TRBD1; CDR3 protein: CASSKNYGTGRTDTQYF; CDR3 DNA: TGCGCCAGCAGCAAGAACTATGGGACAGGGCGCACAGATACGCAGTATTTT
J gene: TRBJ2-1; V gene: TRBV6-1; clone size: few; D gene: NA; CDR3 protein: CASSRGYRVTYNEQFF; CDR3 DNA: TGTGCCAGCAGTCGAGGCTACAGGGTCACCTACAATGAGCAGTTCTTC
J gene: TRBJ2-7; V gene: TRBV6-9; clone size: NA; D gene: TRBD2; CDR3 protein: CASSYQQTRSPTRGGSSYEQYF; CDR3 DNA: TGTGCCAGCAGTTATCAACAGACGAGGAGTCCGACTAGGGGCGGGAGCTCCTACGAGCAGTACTTC
J gene: TRBJ2-3; V gene: TRBV12-3/TRBV12-4; clone size: NA; D gene: NA; CDR3 protein: CASNLLGSLDTQYF; CDR3 DNA: TGTGCCAGCAATCTATTGGGGAGTTTAGATACGCAGTATTTT
J gene: TRBJ2-7; V gene: TRBV4-1; clone size: NA; D gene: TRBD1; CDR3 protein: CASSQIQGFAYEQYF; CDR3 DNA: TGCGCCAGCAGCCAAATACAGGGGTTTGCCTACGAGCAGTACTTC
J gene: TRBJ2-5; V gene: TRBV6-2/TRBV6-3; clone size: NA; D gene: NA; CDR3 protein: CASSQLKGYEAPSGETQYF; CDR3 DNA: TGTGCCAGCAGCCAGTTAAAAGGGTATGAGGCGCCCAGCGGGGAGACCCAGTACTTC
J gene: TRBJ2-6; V gene: TRBV7-9; clone size: NA; D gene: NA; CDR3 protein: CASSSREAGANVLTF; CDR3 DNA: TGTGCCAGCAGCTCCAGGGAGGCAGGGGCCAACGTCCTGACTTTC
J gene: TRBJ2-3; V gene: TRBV25-1; clone size: NA; D gene: TRBD1; CDR3 protein: CASKRTGTGFADTQYF; CDR3 DNA: TGTGCCAGCAAGCGCACCGGGACAGGGTTCGCAGATACGCAGTATTTT
J gene: TRBJ2-2; V gene: TRBV6-2/TRBV6-3; clone size: NA; D gene: TRBD2; CDR3 protein: CASRRLAGKSGELFF; CDR3 DNA: TGTGCCAGCAGACGACTAGCGGGAAAATCCGGGGAGCTGTTTTTT
J gene: TRBJ2-1; V gene: TRBV4-1; clone size: many; D gene: NA; CDR3 protein: CASSQERDTYNEQFF; CDR3 DNA: TGCGCCAGCAGCCAAGAGAGGGACACTTACAATGAGCAGTTCTTC
J gene: TRBJ1-5; V gene: TRBV4-2; clone size: few; D gene: NA; CDR3 protein: CASSQDRGRYQPQHF; CDR3 DNA: TGTGCCAGCAGCCAAGATAGAGGGCGGTATCAGCCCCAGCATTTT
J gene: TRBJ2-7; V gene: TRBV7-9; clone size: NA; D gene: NA; CDR3 protein: CASSLHSASVYEQYF; CDR3 DNA: TGTGCCAGCAGCCTTCACTCCGCTAGCGTCTACGAGCAGTACTTC
J gene: TRBJ1-2; V gene: TRBV20-1; clone size: NA; D gene: NA; CDR3 protein: CSAREGRGSYGYTF; CDR3 DNA: TGCAGTGCTAGAGAAGGTCGGGGAAGCTATGGCTACACCTTC
J gene: TRBJ2-7; V gene: TRBV6-5; clone size: NA; D gene: NA; CDR3 protein: CASSYTRWGAYEQYF; CDR3 DNA: TGTGCCAGCAGTTACACCAGGTGGGGGGCCTACGAGCAGTACTTC
J gene: TRBJ1-1; V gene: TRBV29-1; clone size: few; D gene: NA; CDR3 protein: CSVVAGLGAFF; CDR3 DNA: TGCAGCGTTGTTGCTGGGTTAGGAGCTTTCTTT
J gene: TRBJ1-2; V gene: TRBV5-1; clone size: few; D gene: NA; CDR3 protein: CASSFGRGDGYTF; CDR3 DNA: TGCGCCAGCAGCTTCGGCAGGGGTGATGGCTACACCTTC
J gene: TRBJ2-1; V gene: TRBV9; clone size: NA; D gene: TRBD2; CDR3 protein: CASSVFSAGLADYNQQFF; CDR3 DNA: TGTGCCAGCAGCGTTTTCAGTGCGGGACTAGCGGATTACAATCAGCAGTTCTTC
J gene: TRBJ1-1; V gene: TRBV5-1; clone size: few; D gene: NA; CDR3 protein: CASSLSLGLNTEAFF; CDR3 DNA: TGCGCCAGCAGCTTATCCCTGGGGCTGAACACTGAAGCTTTCTTT
J gene: TRBJ2-1; V gene: TRBV28; clone size: few; D gene: TRBD1; CDR3 protein: CASSPAFAQGAVNEQFF; CDR3 DNA: TGTGCCAGCAGTCCGGCGTTCGCGCAGGGGGCTGTCAATGAGCAGTTCTTC
J gene: TRBJ2-1; V gene: TRBV12-3/TRBV12-4; clone size: few; D gene: TRBD2; CDR3 protein: CASSPGLVGSYNEQFF; CDR3 DNA: TGTGCCAGCAGTCCCGGACTAGTGGGGTCCTACAATGAGCAGTTCTTC